The next 2 T cell receptor beta chains were all read from a single sample in a study of T cell responses to AZD1222 COVID-19 vaccine. The repertoire was sequenced with immunoSEQ multiplex PCR; TCRdb's copy has only in-frame clones and lacks some. This table has roughly 150,000 clones, around 85% appearing once. Here the sequenced sample was peripheral blood, taken on day 0 of AZD1222 vaccination. The receptor source for this set is an adult in good health.

CDR3 in DNA: TGTGCCAGCAGCTTGGGGGGTCGAGGAATGAATCAGCCCCAGCATTTT. Protein: CASSLGGRGMNQPQHF. The chain has TRBV7-6 and TRBJ1-5; maybe TRBD1 (5 bases). Trimming took off 3 bases at V and 4 bases at J, with 16 bases between the two ends. CDR3 length equals 16 residues. The V gene's germline CDR1 is SGHVS and CDR2 FNYEAQ.

This clone was observed a handful of times. The genes are TRBV7-9 and TRBJ2-2; possibly TRBD1 for D (5 bases). This CDR3 comprises 14 residues. The germline gives CDR1 SEHNR, CDR2 FQNEAQ (reference sequence). Trimming removed 7 bases at V and 4 bases at J, with 13 bases between. CDR3 residues: CASIPFRGTGELFF. Here the CDR3 DNA reads TGTGCCAGCATCCCGTTTAGGGGCACCGGGGAGCTGTTTTTT.